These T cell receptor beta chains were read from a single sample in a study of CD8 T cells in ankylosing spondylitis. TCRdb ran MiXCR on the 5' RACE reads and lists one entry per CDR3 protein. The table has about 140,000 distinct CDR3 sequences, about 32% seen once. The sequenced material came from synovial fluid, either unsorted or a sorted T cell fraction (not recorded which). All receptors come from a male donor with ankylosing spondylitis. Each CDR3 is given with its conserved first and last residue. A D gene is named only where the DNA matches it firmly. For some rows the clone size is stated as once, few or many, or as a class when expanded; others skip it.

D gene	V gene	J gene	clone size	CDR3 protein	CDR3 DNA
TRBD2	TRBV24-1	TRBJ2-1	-	CATSNKPGLAAYNEQFF	TGTGCCACCAGTAACAAACCGGGACTAGCAGCCTACAATGAGCAGTTCTTC
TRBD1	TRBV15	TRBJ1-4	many	CATSDDRVNEKLFF	TGTGCCACCAGCGACGACAGGGTTAATGAAAAACTGTTTTTT
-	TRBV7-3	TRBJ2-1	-	CASSPQGGEQFF	TGTGCCAGCAGCCCCCAGGGGGGTGAGCAGTTCTTC
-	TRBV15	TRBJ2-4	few	CATSRDLDAGNIQYF	TGTGCCACCAGCAGAGATTTGGACGCGGGAAACATTCAGTACTTC
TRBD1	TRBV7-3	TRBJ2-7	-	CASSSGTGNEQYF	TGTGCCAGCAGCTCCGGGACAGGGAACGAGCAGTACTTC
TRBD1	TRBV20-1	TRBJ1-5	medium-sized	CSARSGQVNQPQHF	TGCAGTGCTAGGTCGGGACAGGTTAATCAGCCCCAGCATTTT
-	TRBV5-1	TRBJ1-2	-	CASSLASGRDNYGYTF	TGCGCCAGCAGCTTGGCCTCAGGGCGGGATAACTATGGCTACACCTTC
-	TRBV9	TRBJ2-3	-	CASSVDEGDTQYF	TGTGCCAGCAGCGTAGATGAGGGAGATACGCAGTATTTT
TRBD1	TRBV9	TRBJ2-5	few	CASSGGDRAGGETQYF	TGTGCCAGCAGCGGAGGTGACAGGGCCGGAGGTGAGACCCAGTACTTC
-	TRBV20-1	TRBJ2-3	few	CSARTGSQITDTQYF	TGCAGTGCCCGGACCGGGAGCCAAATCACAGATACGCAGTATTTT